These 32 T cell receptor beta chains share one sample of origin, sequenced in a study of blood T cell repertoires in COVID-19. Sequencing used immunoSEQ multiplex PCR; TCRdb keeps in-frame clones, though not all of them. This repertoire shows approximately 490,000 clones, roughly nine tenths found once; its top ten account for around 8%. Sequencing was performed on PBMCs or T cells enriched from blood (not recorded which). These receptor sequences come from an older woman who had recovered from COVID-19.

This clone has just a few counts. This chain connects TRBV7-9 to TRBJ1-4; 8 bases map to TRBD1. J was trimmed by 8 bases and V by 5 bases; bases with no gene match: 16. Germline-derived CDR1 and CDR2 are SEHNR and FQNEAQ (reference sequence). The CDR3 length is 17 residues. The CDR3 protein is CASSPLTPGQGEEKLFF. Written as DNA, the CDR3 is TGTGCCAGCAGCCCCCTCACCCCCGGACAGGGTGAGGAAAAACTGTTTTTT.

The chain combines TRBV7-2 with TRBJ1-4; possible D gene TRBD1, 6 bases. The CDR3 extends over 16 amino acids. The V gene's germline CDR1 is SGHTA and CDR2 FQGNSA. Deletions cut 2 bases from V and 3 bases from J, with 13 bases between. This CDR3 is CASSLTTGIANEKLFF. In DNA, the CDR3 is TGTGCCAGCAGCTTAACAACAGGGATAGCTAATGAAAAACTGTTTTTT.

The chain recombines TRBV2 with TRBJ1-5, with TRBD1 matching 7 bases. Trimming took 8 bases from V and 2 from J; bases not matched to a gene: 9. From germline, CDR1 is SNHLY and CDR2 FYNNEI. The CDR3 has 15 residues. The CDR3 spells CASELETGGNQPQHF. CDR3 nucleotides: TGTGCCAGCGAGTTGGAAACAGGGGGCAATCAGCCCCAGCATTTT.

The J gene is TRBJ1-5, the V gene TRBV12-3 or TRBV12-4; D might be TRBD1 (5 bases). V was pared by 4 bases and J by 5 bases, with 6 bases between. The CDR3 runs to 12 residues. This chain's CDR3 is CASSWGDQPQHF. The CDR3 coding sequence is TGTGCCAGCAGTTGGGGGGATCAGCCCCAGCATTTT.

CDR3 coding DNA: TGTGCCAGCAGCTTAGCGGGGATGGGACAGGACCGTTATAGCAATCAGCCCCAGCATTTT. Encoded protein: CASSLAGMGQDRYSNQPQHF. J is TRBJ1-5 and V is TRBV7-8, with TRBD1 matching over 8 bases. V lost 0 bases, J lost 0 bases, and 13 bases stayed unmatched. From germline, CDR1 is SGHVS and CDR2 FQNEAQ. This CDR3 is 20 amino acids long.

This sequence joins TRBV5-4 and TRBJ2-1; a possible D gene is TRBD2 (5 bases). V was shortened by 2 bases and J by 8 bases, with 20 bases between the two germline ends. The CDR3 spans 16 residues. Germline-derived CDR1 and CDR2 are SGHNT and YYREEE (reference sequence). CDR3 loop: CASSFIQRAMGDEQFF. CDR3 DNA: TGTGCCAGCAGCTTTATCCAGAGGGCCATGGGCGATGAGCAGTTCTTC.

The chain has TRBV5-5 and TRBJ2-7; D perhaps matches TRBD2 (6 bases). The CDR3 has 13 residues. The ends were cut back, 2 bases at V and 5 bases at J, with 11 bases in the middle. CDR1 is SGHKS and CDR2 is YYEKEE in the germline V gene (reference sequence). The CDR3 nucleotides are TGTGCCAGCAGCTTATTGGGAGGCCACGAGCAGTACGTC. Its protein product is CASSLLGGHEQYV.

CDR3 bases: TGTGCCACCAGCAGGGGCCTACCGAACACCGGGGAGCTGTTTTTT. This gives the protein CATSRGLPNTGELFF. The chain couples TRBV24-1 to TRBJ2-2, with D possibly being TRBD1 (6 bases). The CDR3 extends over 15 amino acids. V lost 7 bases, J lost 0 bases, and 11 bases lay in between. Germline V gives CDR1 KGHDR, CDR2 SFDVKD.

The chain recombines TRBV5-4 with TRBJ1-1, with 8 bases fitting TRBD1. V gave up 4 bases and J gave up 4 bases; unmatched junction bases: 6. Germline values: CDR1 SGHNT, CDR2 YYREEE (reference sequence). The CDR3 sequence is 14 residues long. This chain's CDR3 is CASSTDRVGTEAFF. In DNA form, the CDR3 reads TGTGCCAGCAGCACGGACAGGGTAGGCACTGAAGCTTTCTTT.

V gene TRBV27 combines with J gene TRBJ2-1, with 8 bases matching TRBD2. The CDR3 totals 16 residues. Germline V gene lookup returns CDR1 MNHEY and CDR2 SMNVEV (reference sequence). With 6 bases clipped from V and 4 bases from J, the junction kept 11 bases outside the gene matches. CDR3 protein: CASRARGGALYNEQFF. The CDR3 DNA follows: TGTGCCAGCAGGGCCCGGGGGGGGGCCCTTTACAATGAGCAGTTCTTC.

The chain recombines TRBV9 with TRBJ2-1; 10 bases map to TRBD2. CDR3 length equals 16 residues. Germline CDR1 and CDR2: SGDLS and YYNGEE. V shed 3 bases, J shed 3 bases, and the junction held 6 bases outside the gene matches. The CDR3 sequence: CASSGGSGGRYNEQFF. The CDR3 bases are TGTGCCAGCAGCGGCGGTAGCGGGGGGCGCTACAATGAGCAGTTCTTC.

The chain recombines TRBV30 with TRBJ2-1, with D perhaps TRBD2 (6 bases). This CDR3 spans 13 amino acids. Trimming pared 3 bases from V and 6 bases from J, leaving 12 bases between. Germline-derived CDR1 and CDR2 are GTSNPN and SVGIG (reference sequence). The CDR3 coding sequence is TGTGCCTGGAGCCGGGGGACCAGCAATGAGCAGTTCTTC. Protein product: CAWSRGTSNEQFF.

This chain links TRBV29-1 with TRBJ1-1, with 7 bases fitting TRBD1. V gave up 7 bases and J gave up 4 bases; unmatched junction bases: 6. Looked up from germline, CDR1 is SQVTM and CDR2 is ANQGSEA. The CDR3 sequence is 12 residues long. The CDR3 nucleotides read TGCAGCGCCGGGACAGAAACCACTGAAGCTTTCTTT. Its translation is CSAGTETTEAFF.

This rearrangement joins TRBV5-3 to TRBJ2-7; 10 bases are a match to TRBD1. TRBV5-3 belongs to the ORF category, with a function that is uncertain. After removal of 4 bases from V and 7 bases from J, the junction contained 17 bases not matched to a gene. This CDR3 has 17 residues. The DNA of the CDR3 is TGTGCCAGAAGCACACCGGGACAGGGGTTTCCCTCTCGGGAGCAGTACTTC. Translation gives CARSTPGQGFPSREQYF.

The chain links TRBV12-3 or TRBV12-4 to TRBJ2-5; possible D gene TRBD2, 5 bases. The CDR3 sequence is 13 residues long. With 3 bases removed from V and 5 bases from J, the gap between germline ends came to 10 bases. CDR3 sequence: CASSFRWEETQYF. CDR3 DNA: TGTGCCAGCAGTTTTCGGTGGGAGGAGACCCAGTACTTC.

Note on this clone: Additional DNA sequences in this sample encode the identical CDR3. V usage is TRBV29-1 and J usage is TRBJ1-1; perhaps TRBD1 as D (5 bases). Germline CDR1 is SQVTM and CDR2 is ANQGSEA. V dropped 4 bases and J dropped 2 bases, with 8 bases sitting between them. The CDR3 has 12 amino acids. In nucleotides, the CDR3 is TGCAGCGTTGTTAGGGGTAACACTGAAGCTTTCTTT. This sequence encodes CSVVRGNTEAFF.

This clone was observed a few times. The genes are TRBV5-1 and TRBJ1-4, with 8 positions matching TRBD1. The V gene's germline CDR1 is SGHRS and CDR2 YFSETQ. V gave up 2 bases and J gave up 7 bases; unmatched junction bases: 4. The length of the CDR3 is 14 residues. CDR3 sequence (DNA): TGCGCCAGCAGCTTACAGGGGGTGGGTGAAAAACTGTTTTTT. This sequence encodes CASSLQGVGEKLFF.

This clone has only a few counts. The chain links TRBV10-2 to TRBJ1-3; TRBD1 aligns across 8 bases. The CDR3 has 17 amino acids. The germline gives CDR1 WSHSY, CDR2 SAAADI. Trimming cost V 5 bases and J 0 bases; bases outside gene matches: 9. The CDR3 reads CASSSRDRPSSGNTIYF. The CDR3 DNA follows: TGCGCCAGCAGTTCGAGGGACAGGCCGAGCTCTGGAAACACCATATATTTT.

J is TRBJ2-2 and V is TRBV6-5; D may be TRBD2 (5 bases). The V and J ends lost 8 bases and 6 bases respectively, with 10 bases between them. CDR3 length: 12 residues. In germline, CDR1 is MNHEY, CDR2 SVGAGI. CDR3 residues: CASGLEAGELFF. For the CDR3, the DNA is TGTGCCAGCGGACTGGAAGCCGGGGAGCTGTTTTTT.

The chain joins TRBV25-1 to TRBJ1-1; no definite D call. Germline CDR1 is MGHDK and CDR2 is SYGVNS. The CDR3 contains 14 residues. The ends were cut back, 5 bases at V and 9 bases at J, with 19 bases in the middle. CDR3 bases: TGTGCCAGCAGTCCAACAGAGGCGGGCTTTAAAGCTTTCTTT. Amino acid sequence: CASSPTEAGFKAFF. Full variable domain (rest looked up from reference TRBV25-1 and TRBJ1-1): EADIYQTPRYLVIGTGKKITLECSQTMGHDKMYWYQQDPGMELHLIHYSYGVNSTEKGDLSSESTVSRIRTEHFPLTLESARPSHTSQYLCASSPTEAGFKAFFGQGTRLTVV.

The V and J genes are TRBV25-1 and TRBJ2-5, with D possibly matching TRBD2 (6 bases). Germline CDR1 and CDR2: MGHDK and SYGVNS. The V end was cut by 7 bases, the J end by 5 bases, with 8 bases between. The CDR3 sequence is 11 residues long. The CDR3 loop is CASNRGETQYF. CDR3 bases: TGTGCCAGCAACCGGGGGGAGACCCAGTACTTC.

This clone was recorded a few times. The genes are TRBV5-1 and TRBJ2-5; maybe TRBD1 (5 bases). CDR1 is SGHRS, CDR2 YFSETQ, per germline. CDR3 length equals 13 residues. V gave up 0 bases and J gave up 2 bases, with 5 bases separating them. The CDR3 loop is CASSLGQQETQYF. The CDR3 DNA follows: TGCGCCAGCAGCTTGGGACAGCAAGAGACCCAGTACTTC.

The genes are TRBV19 and TRBJ1-2, with 8 bases matching TRBD1. Germline lookup yields CDR1 LNHDA and CDR2 SQIVND (reference sequence). V shed 3 bases, J shed 4 bases, and the junction held 19 bases outside the gene matches. The CDR3 consists of 19 residues. The CDR3 spells CASSIPPWGQESFIYGYTF. In DNA, the CDR3 is TGTGCCAGTAGTATCCCCCCGTGGGGACAGGAGTCTTTCATCTATGGCTACACCTTC.

A single count supports this clone. This chain links TRBV4-1 with TRBJ2-2; weak D call: TRBD2 (6 bases). This CDR3 comprises 15 residues. Germline CDR1 and CDR2: MGHRA and YSYEKL. V dropped 8 bases and J dropped 0 bases, with 13 bases sitting between them. The chain's CDR3 is CASSVAAANTGELFF. CDR3 coding DNA: TGCGCCAGCTCAGTAGCGGCCGCGAACACCGGGGAGCTGTTTTTT.

CDR3 nucleotide sequence: TGTGCCAGCAGCTTGGTAGGGGGCAGGGATACGCAGTATTTT. Protein: CASSLVGGRDTQYF. The chain joins TRBV11-2 to TRBJ2-3; TRBD1 matches 7 bases. With V trimmed by 3 bases and J by 6 bases, 6 bases remained unmatched. The CDR3 contains 14 residues. CDR1 is SGHAT, CDR2 FQNNGV, per germline.

The chain combines TRBV15 with TRBJ2-5; tentatively, D is TRBD2 (5 bases). The V gene lost 5 bases and the J gene lost 2 bases, with 12 bases spanning the gap. Germline values: CDR1 LNHNV, CDR2 YYDKDF (reference sequence). The CDR3 contains 14 residues. The CDR3 protein is CATSARGQQETQYF. Here the CDR3 DNA reads TGTGCCACCAGCGCGAGAGGGCAGCAAGAGACCCAGTACTTC.

The rearrangement uses TRBV19 and TRBJ1-4, with 10 bases that match TRBD1. V lost 0 bases and J lost 10; bases outside the gene matches: 2. In germline, CDR1 is LNHDA, CDR2 SQIVND (reference sequence). This CDR3 is 14 amino acids long. The CDR3 nucleotides are TGTGCCAGTAGTATAGAGACAGGGGGCGGAAAACTGTTTTTT. Encoded protein: CASSIETGGGKLFF.

The rearrangement uses TRBV18 and TRBJ2-7, with D perhaps TRBD2 (5 bases). The CDR3 extends over 15 amino acids. CDR1 KGHSH and CDR2 LQKENI come from the germline V gene. V was pared by 3 bases and J by 6 bases, with 18 bases between. The CDR3 region is CASSPLDGIYGEQYF. In nucleotides, the CDR3 is TGTGCCAGCTCACCCCTCGACGGGATTTACGGCGAGCAGTACTTC.

The chain carries TRBV12-3 or TRBV12-4 and TRBJ2-1, with 7 bases matching TRBD1. The CDR3 loop spans 11 amino acids. Trimming removed 7 bases from V and 8 bases from J; junction bases left unmatched: 2. The CDR3 bases are TGTGCCAGCAAGCAGGGGGATGAGCAGTTCTTC. Its translation is CASKQGDEQFF.

The chain joins TRBV5-6 to TRBJ2-2; a possible D gene is TRBD1 (5 bases). The V gene lost 0 bases and the J gene lost 5 bases, with 11 bases spanning the gap. The length of the CDR3 is 15 residues. Germline-derived CDR1 and CDR2 are SGHDT and YYEEEE. As DNA, the CDR3 is TGTGCCAGCAGCTTGGGCAGGGTCGGGACCGGGGAGCTGTTTTTT. This encodes CASSLGRVGTGELFF.

The chain recombines TRBV14 with TRBJ1-1, with 7 bases that match TRBD1. Trimming took 0 bases from V and 0 from J; bases not matched to a gene: 4. CDR3 length equals 16 residues. Germline CDR1 SGHDN, CDR2 FVKESK. The CDR3 coding sequence is TGTGCCAGCAGCCAAGAAAAGGGACAGATGAACACTGAAGCTTTCTTT. This gives the protein CASSQEKGQMNTEAFF. Combining the CDR3 with reference TRBV14 and TRBJ1-1 gives the whole variable domain EAGVTQFPSHSVIEKGQTVTLRCDPISGHDNLYWYRRVMGKEIKFLLHFVKESKQDESGMPNNRFLAERTGGTYSTLKVQPAELEDSGVYFCASSQEKGQMNTEAFFGQGTRLTVV.

This chain links TRBV2 with TRBJ1-5; maybe TRBD1 (5 bases). The germline CDR1 and CDR2 sequences are SNHLY and FYNNEI. The CDR3 loop spans 12 amino acids. V was clipped by 8 bases and J by 4 bases, with 9 bases between them. CDR3 bases: TGTGCCAGCGCGCGGGGGAATCAGCCCCAGCATTTT. Translating gives CASARGNQPQHF.